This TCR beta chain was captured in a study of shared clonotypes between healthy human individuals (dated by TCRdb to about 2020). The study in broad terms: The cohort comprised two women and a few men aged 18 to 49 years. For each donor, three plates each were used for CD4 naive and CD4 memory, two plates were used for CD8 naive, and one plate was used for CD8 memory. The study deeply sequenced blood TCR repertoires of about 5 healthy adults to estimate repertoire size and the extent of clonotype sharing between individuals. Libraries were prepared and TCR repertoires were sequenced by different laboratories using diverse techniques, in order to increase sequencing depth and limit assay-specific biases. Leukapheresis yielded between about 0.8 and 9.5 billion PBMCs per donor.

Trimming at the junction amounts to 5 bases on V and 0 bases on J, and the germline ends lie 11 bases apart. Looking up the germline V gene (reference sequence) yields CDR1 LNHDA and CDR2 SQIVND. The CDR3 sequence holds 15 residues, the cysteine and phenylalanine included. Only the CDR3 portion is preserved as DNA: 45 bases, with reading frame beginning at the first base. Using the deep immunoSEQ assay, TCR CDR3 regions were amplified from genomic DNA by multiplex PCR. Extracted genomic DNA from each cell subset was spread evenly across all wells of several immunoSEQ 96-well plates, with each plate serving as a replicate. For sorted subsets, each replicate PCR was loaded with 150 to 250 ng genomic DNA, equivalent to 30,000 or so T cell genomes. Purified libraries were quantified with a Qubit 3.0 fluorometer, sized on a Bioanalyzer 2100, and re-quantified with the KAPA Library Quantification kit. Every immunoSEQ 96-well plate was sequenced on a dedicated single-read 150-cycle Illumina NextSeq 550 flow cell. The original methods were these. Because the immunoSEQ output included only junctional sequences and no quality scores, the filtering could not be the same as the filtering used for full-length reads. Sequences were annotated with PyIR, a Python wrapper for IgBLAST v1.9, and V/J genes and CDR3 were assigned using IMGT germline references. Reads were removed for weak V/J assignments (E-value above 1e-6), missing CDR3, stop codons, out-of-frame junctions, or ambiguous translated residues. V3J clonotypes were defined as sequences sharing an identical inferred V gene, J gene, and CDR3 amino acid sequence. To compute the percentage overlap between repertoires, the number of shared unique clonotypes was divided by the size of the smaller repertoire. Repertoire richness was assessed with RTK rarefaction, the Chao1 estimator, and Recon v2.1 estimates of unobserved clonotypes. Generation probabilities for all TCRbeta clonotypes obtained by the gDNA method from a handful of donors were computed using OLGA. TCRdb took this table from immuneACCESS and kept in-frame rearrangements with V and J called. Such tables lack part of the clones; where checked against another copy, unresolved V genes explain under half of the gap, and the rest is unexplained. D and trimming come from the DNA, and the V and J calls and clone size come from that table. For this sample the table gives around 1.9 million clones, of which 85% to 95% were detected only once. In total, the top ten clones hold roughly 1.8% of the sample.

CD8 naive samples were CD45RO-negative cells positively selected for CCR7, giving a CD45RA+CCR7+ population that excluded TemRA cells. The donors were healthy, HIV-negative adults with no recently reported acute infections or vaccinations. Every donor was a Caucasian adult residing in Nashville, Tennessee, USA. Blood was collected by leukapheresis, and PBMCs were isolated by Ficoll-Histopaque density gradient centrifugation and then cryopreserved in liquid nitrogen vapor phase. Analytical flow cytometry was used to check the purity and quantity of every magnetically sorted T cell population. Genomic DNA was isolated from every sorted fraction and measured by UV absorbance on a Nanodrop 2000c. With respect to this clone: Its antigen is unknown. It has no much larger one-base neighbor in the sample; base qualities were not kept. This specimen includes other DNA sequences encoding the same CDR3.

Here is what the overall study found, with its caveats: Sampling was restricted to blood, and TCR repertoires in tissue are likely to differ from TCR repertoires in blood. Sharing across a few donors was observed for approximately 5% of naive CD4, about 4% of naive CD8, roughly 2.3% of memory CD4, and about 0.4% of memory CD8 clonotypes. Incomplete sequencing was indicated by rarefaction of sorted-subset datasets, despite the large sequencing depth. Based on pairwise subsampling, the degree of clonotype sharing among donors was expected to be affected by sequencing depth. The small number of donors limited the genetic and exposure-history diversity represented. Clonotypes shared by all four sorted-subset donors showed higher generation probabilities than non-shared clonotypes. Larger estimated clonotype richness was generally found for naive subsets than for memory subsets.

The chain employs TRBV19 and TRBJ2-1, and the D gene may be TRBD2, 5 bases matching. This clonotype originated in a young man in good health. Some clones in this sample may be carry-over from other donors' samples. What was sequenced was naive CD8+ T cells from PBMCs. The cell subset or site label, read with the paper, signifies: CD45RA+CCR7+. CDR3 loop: CASSLSGSSYNEQFF. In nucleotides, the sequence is TGTGCCAGTAGTCTAAGCGGAAGCTCCTACAATGAGCAGTTCTTC.